A selection of T cell receptor beta chains follows, all from one sample in a study of cytomegalovirus exposure and HLA in healthy donors. TCRdb's table, derived via immunoSEQ multiplex PCR, lists solely in-frame clones and lacks some. The sample shows about 190,000 clones, around four fifths of them seen only once. The specimen sequenced was PBMCs. These TCRs come from a man aged 35 to 55 in good health and CMV-seropositive. The CDR3 runs from the conserved cysteine through the conserved F or W. D genes are given only for firm matches. Rows may omit the clone size; those that give it use once, few, many or a size class.

J,size,D,V,CDR3,DNA
TRBJ1-1,NA,TRBD1,TRBV9,CASSVGVTGGRTEAFF,TGTGCCAGCAGCGTAGGAGTGACAGGGGGCCGCACTGAAGCTTTCTTT
TRBJ2-7,NA,NA,TRBV28,CATVTAYEQYF,TGTGCCACCGTGACAGCCTACGAGCAGTACTTC
TRBJ2-3,NA,NA,TRBV13,CASSSLADTQYF,TGTGCCAGCAGCTCTTTAGCAGATACGCAGTATTTT
TRBJ1-1,NA,TRBD1,TRBV6-6,CASSYDRAGTEAFF,TGTGCCAGCAGTTACGACAGGGCTGGGACTGAAGCTTTCTTT
TRBJ2-7,NA,NA,TRBV5-1,CASSLMRDGYEQYF,TGCGCCAGCAGCTTGATGCGGGACGGCTACGAGCAGTACTTC
TRBJ2-7,NA,TRBD1,TRBV6-6,CASSYPNRGLAYEQYF,TGTGCCAGCAGTTACCCAAACAGGGGGCTGGCGTACGAGCAGTACTTC
TRBJ2-7,once,NA,TRBV29-1,CSVEDQSGTSYEQYF,TGCAGCGTTGAAGATCAAAGTGGTACTTCCTACGAGCAGTACTTC
TRBJ2-2,NA,TRBD2,TRBV9,CASSVLAGGPGELFF,TGTGCCAGCAGCGTACTAGCGGGAGGGCCCGGGGAGCTGTTTTTT
TRBJ2-1,once,TRBD2,TRBV7-3,CASSLVAGDNEQFF,TGTGCCAGCAGCTTGGTAGCGGGAGACAATGAGCAGTTCTTC
TRBJ1-1,few,NA,TRBV13,CASSPRGGWSMNTEAFF,TGTGCCAGCAGCCCACGGGGTGGATGGAGCATGAACACTGAAGCTTTCTTT
TRBJ1-1,NA,TRBD1,TRBV6-4,CASSLTAGTANTEAFF,TGTGCCAGCAGCTTAACCGCCGGGACAGCGAACACTGAAGCTTTCTTT
TRBJ2-7,NA,NA,TRBV4-2,CASSQVTGVPYEQYF,TGTGCCAGCAGCCAAGTTACGGGAGTCCCCTACGAGCAGTACTTC
TRBJ2-6,once,NA,TRBV9,CASSALFGGSGANVLTF,TGTGCCAGCAGCGCCCTTTTCGGGGGCTCTGGGGCCAACGTCCTGACTTTC
TRBJ1-2,NA,NA,TRBV6-1,CASGGSGLGRGQYGYTF,TGTGCCAGCGGTGGGAGCGGACTCGGTCGGGGTCAATATGGCTACACCTTC
TRBJ1-1,NA,NA,TRBV6-5,CASSYPSGAEAFF,TGTGCCAGCAGTTACCCGTCAGGGGCTGAAGCTTTCTTT
TRBJ2-7,NA,NA,TRBV7-9,CASSPTDPYEQYF,TGTGCCAGCAGCCCCACAGACCCCTACGAGCAGTACTTC